This TCR beta chain was sequenced for a study of metastatic and nonmetastatic thyroid tumors. Across the study: Repertoire data that came from the blood and tumor or nodule tissue of malignant and benign thyroid patients were compared.

V shed 1 base, J shed 5 bases, and the junction held 7 bases outside the gene matches. Germline lookup yields CDR1 MNHNY and CDR2 SVGAGI (reference sequence). The CDR3 covers 17 residues. Ahead of thyroid surgery, no patient had received treatment of any kind. Study findings and constraints: Compared with benign nodules, malignant thyroid tumors were reported to have significantly higher TCR beta diversity in both blood and tumor.

This clone was seen at least ten times. Its target is not known. Original processing methods: A distant-metastasis classifier for papillary thyroid cancer was built using CDR3 differences across clinicopathological groups. TCRdb re-called clones via MiXCR from the PCR reads. TCRdb, not the original authors, processed these V and J calls. Among tens of thousands of clones listed, approximately 15% were seen once. The sequenced sample consisted of blood. The TCR originated in a female donor with papillary thyroid cancer or a benign thyroid nodule (not recorded which). Some clones in this sample may be carry-over from other donors' samples. The gene calls are TRBV6-6 and TRBJ2-2; 10 bases fit TRBD2. The CDR3 coding sequence is TGTGCCAGCAGTTACTTCGCACTAGCGGGATATACCGGGGAGCTGTTTTTT. Amino acid sequence: CASSYFALAGYTGELFF.